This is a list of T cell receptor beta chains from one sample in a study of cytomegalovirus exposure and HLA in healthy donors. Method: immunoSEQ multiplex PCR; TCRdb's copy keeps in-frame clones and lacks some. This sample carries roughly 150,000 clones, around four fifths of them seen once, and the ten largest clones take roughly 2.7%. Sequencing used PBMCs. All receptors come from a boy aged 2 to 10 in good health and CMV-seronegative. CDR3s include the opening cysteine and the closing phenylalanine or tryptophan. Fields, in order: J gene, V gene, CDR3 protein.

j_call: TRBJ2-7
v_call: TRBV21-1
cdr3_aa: CASSSYPPSGGSLTSYEQYF

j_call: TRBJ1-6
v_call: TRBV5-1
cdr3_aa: CASSLVFDSPLHF

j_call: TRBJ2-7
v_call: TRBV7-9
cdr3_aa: CASSYQRANYEQYF

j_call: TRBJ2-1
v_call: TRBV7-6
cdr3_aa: CASSPGQGPGNEQFF

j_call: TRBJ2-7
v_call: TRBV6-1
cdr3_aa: CASSEGPRRYAYEQYF

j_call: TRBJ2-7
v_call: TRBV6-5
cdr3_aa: CASSYSRTPNEQYF

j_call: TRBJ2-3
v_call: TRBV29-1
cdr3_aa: CSATRQGRADTQYF

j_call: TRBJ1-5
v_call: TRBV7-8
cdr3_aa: CASSLYQGPNQPQHF

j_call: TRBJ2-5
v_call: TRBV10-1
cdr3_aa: CASSEAAVGLETQYF

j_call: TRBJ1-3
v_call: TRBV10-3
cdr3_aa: CAISEPQQSFGNTIYF

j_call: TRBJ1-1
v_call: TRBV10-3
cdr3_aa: CAIRRGGSNTEAFF

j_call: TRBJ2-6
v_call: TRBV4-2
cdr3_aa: CASSQQGAGANVLTF

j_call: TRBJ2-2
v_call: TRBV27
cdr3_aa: CASSLDRWEPGGELFF

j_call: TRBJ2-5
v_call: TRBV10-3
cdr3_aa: CAISVGGETQYF

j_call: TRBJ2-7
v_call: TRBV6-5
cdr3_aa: CASSYSGSAYEQYF

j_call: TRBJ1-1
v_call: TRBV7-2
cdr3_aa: CASSSGARGGTEAFF

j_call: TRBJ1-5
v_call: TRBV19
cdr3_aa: CASIVGGHNQPQHF

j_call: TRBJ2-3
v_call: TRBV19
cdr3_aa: CASSLPGTGGTDTQYF

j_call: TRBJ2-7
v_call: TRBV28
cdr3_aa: CASSLQGGSYEQYF

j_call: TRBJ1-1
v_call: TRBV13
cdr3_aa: CASSWGGGTEAFF

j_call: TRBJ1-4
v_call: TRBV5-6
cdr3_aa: CASSFLGTGRANEKLFF

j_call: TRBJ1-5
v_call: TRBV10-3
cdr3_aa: CAISASGTGVNQPQHF

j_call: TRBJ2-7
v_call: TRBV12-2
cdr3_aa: CASRLAGTTYEQYF

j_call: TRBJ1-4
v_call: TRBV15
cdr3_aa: CATSNEGQGAGRVGKLFF

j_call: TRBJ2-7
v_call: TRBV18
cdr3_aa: CASSLSTDSYEQYF

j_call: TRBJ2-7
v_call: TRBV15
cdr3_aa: CATGVSRGHEQYF

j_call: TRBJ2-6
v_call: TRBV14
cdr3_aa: CASSQDLRARDNGSGANVLTF

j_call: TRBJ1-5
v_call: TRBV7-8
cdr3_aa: CASSLGARPQHF

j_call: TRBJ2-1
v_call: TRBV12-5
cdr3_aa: CASGLPRRGQGNRHEQFF

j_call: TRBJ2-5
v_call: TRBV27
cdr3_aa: CASRGVTSGVQETQYF

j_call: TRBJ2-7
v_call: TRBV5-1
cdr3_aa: CASSLKAGGEQYF

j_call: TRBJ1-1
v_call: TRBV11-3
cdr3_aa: CASSGRGTEAFF

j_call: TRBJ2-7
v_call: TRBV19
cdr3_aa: CASSIQTSGIRNEQYF

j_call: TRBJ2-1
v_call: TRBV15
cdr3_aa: CATKDSGGPYNEQFF

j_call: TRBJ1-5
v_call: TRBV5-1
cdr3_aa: CASSLDGMSGSRNQPQHF

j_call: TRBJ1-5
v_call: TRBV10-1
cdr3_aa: CASSDKLGQANNQPQHF

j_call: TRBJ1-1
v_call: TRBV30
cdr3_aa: CAWSGPRTGMNTEAFF

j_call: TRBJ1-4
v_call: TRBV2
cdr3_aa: CASRRDRGTEKLFF

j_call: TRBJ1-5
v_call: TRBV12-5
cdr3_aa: CASGLVQGSYQPQHF

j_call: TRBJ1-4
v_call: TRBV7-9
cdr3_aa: CASSLTGINEKLFF

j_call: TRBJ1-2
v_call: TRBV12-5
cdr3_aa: CASGFSGFGGYTF

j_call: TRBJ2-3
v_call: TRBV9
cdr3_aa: CASSTQGTDTQYF

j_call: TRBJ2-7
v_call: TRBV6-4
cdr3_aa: CASSLSHQGGNLYEQYF

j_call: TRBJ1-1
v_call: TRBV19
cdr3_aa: CASSPPVPQAFF

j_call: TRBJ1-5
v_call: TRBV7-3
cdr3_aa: CASSPGVGQPQHF

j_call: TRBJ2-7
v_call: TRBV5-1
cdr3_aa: CASSLGDRGYEQYF

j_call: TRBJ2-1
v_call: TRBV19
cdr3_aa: CASSVSGTGVHNEQFF

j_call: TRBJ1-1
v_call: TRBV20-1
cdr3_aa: CSTGFNTEAFF

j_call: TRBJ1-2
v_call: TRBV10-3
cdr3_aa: CAISAGQEMGGYTF